This TCR beta chain stems from a study of post-analysis software for immune sequencing data. Notes on the study in general: People with multiple sclerosis had a significantly lower normalized Chao1 diversity than controls did. The study found TRBV5-6, TRBV5-1 and TRBV20-1 among about five TRBV segments more frequent in patients than controls.

The ends were cut back, 3 bases at V and 8 bases at J, with 11 bases in the middle. The CDR3 extends over 13 amino acids. The germline V gene encodes CDR1 KGHSH and CDR2 LQKENI. As for this clonotype: Its antigen is unidentified.

Included in the TCR beta cDNA libraries were unique molecular identifiers. TCRdb re-called the PCR reads through MiXCR, storing one row per CDR3 protein. The sample consists of about 540,000 distinct CDR3 sequences, around 34% of them appearing once. This rearrangement joins TRBV18 to TRBJ2-1; D gene unclear. Material for sequencing was blood. This TCR came from a girl aged 2-17 years with multiple sclerosis. The CDR3 sequence is CASSPDIPDEQFF. The CDR3 DNA sequence: TGTGCCAGCTCACCCGATATACCCGATGAGCAGTTCTTC.